Detailed here is one TCR beta chain. The clone's antigen remains unknown. No quality values exist for individual bases; no much larger clone is one base distant. V trim: 4 bases; J trim: 7 bases; unmatched bases: 5. From the cysteine up to the phenylalanine, the CDR3 has a length of 13 residues. Just the 39-base CDR3 DNA is kept, in frame starting at base 1. According to the germline V gene, CDR1 reads KGHSH and CDR2 reads LQKENI. Patients with autoimmune disease history or receiving systemic immunosuppression were excluded from the trial. Peripheral blood for TCR sequencing was collected from all dose cohorts at baseline, on cycle 4 day 1, and on cycle 7 day 1. The samples were drawn from a first-in-human, open-label, multicenter phase I dose-escalation trial of ivuxolimab. Adults with locally advanced or metastatic melanoma, renal cell carcinoma, hepatocellular carcinoma or head and neck squamous cell carcinoma were enrolled in the trial. Before TCR sequencing, CD4+ and CD8+ T cells were separately sorted from peripheral blood.

The entry originates in a study of OX40 agonist ivuxolimab in advanced cancers. Study-level background: Ivuxolimab, which targeted the costimulatory receptor OX40 (CD134), was an agonistic, fully human IgG2 monoclonal antibody. Intravenous ivuxolimab was administered to patients every 2 weeks at six dose levels: 0.01, 0.1, 0.3, 1.5, 3 and 10 mg/kg. Among the 50 to 55 dose-escalation patients, about 19 had hepatocellular carcinoma, about 15 melanoma, 9 renal cell carcinoma and 9 head and neck cancer. The dose-escalation cohort was about 87% male with a mean age of approximately 60 years, ranging from roughly 20 to 80. Patients were allowed to have had prior anti-PD-1, anti-PD-L1 or anti-CTLA-4 therapy, and 40% of the dose-escalation patients had previously received checkpoint inhibitors. Partial responses occurred in three dose-escalation patients, of whom one had hepatocellular carcinoma and two had cutaneous melanoma. Peripheral TCRbeta sequencing was intended to test whether TCR sequence diversity was altered and clonal T-cell expansion was caused by ivuxolimab. The monotherapy dose-escalation portion (N ≈ 50 patients) of the phase I ivuxolimab trial is reported in the paper. The investigation overall reported the following: In partial responders in the 0.1-3.0 mg/kg groups, normalized peripheral clonal expansion was found to be among the lowest, especially among CD8+ T cells. At doses of 0.1 to 3.0 mg/kg, clonal expansion of both CD4+ and CD8+ blood T cells was observed from baseline to week 6. Which antigens the clonally expanded peripheral T cells were specific for was not determined. Low levels of normalized T-cell clonal expansion were also seen in some nonresponding patients. After ivuxolimab, CD8+ T cells had more expanded clones than CD4+ T cells on average.

Genomic DNA was isolated from the sorted cells so that the TCRbeta CDR3 region could be sequenced. The immunoSEQ Assay was used for sequencing of TCRbeta CDR3 regions. The source is immuneACCESS, and TCRdb retained only in-frame sequences with V and J called. Part of the clones is not carried over; for the studies checked, unresolved V genes explain less than half of this, and the remainder is unexplained. The table for this sample lists approximately 50,000 clones; 88% of them were counted only once. The ten most abundant clones make up roughly 8.1% of the sample. This specimen consisted of CD4+ or CD8+ T cells sorted from blood, obtained in a trial of the OX40 agonist ivuxolimab. This sequence originates from an adult with an advanced solid tumor such as melanoma, head and neck, liver or kidney cancer. The chain couples TRBV18 to TRBJ1-1, and TRBD1 matches 8 of the central bases. Read as DNA, the sequence is TGTGCCAGCTCACTCGGGACAGGCTATGAAGCTTTCTTT. This encodes CASSLGTGYEAFF.